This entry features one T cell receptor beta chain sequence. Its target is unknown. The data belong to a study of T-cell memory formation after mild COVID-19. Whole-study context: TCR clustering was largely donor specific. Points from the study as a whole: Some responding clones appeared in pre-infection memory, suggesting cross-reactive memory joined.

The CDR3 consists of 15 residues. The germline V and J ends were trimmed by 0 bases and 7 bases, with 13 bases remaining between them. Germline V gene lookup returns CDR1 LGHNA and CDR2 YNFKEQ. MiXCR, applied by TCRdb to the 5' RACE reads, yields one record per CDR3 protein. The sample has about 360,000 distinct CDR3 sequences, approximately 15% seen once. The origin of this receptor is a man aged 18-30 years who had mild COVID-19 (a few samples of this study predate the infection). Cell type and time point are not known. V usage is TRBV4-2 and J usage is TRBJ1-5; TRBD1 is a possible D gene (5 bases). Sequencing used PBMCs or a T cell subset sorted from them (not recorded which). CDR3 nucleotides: TGTGCCAGCAGCCAAGACCGGGGGTTACGGCAGCCCCAGCATTTT. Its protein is CASSQDRGLRQPQHF.